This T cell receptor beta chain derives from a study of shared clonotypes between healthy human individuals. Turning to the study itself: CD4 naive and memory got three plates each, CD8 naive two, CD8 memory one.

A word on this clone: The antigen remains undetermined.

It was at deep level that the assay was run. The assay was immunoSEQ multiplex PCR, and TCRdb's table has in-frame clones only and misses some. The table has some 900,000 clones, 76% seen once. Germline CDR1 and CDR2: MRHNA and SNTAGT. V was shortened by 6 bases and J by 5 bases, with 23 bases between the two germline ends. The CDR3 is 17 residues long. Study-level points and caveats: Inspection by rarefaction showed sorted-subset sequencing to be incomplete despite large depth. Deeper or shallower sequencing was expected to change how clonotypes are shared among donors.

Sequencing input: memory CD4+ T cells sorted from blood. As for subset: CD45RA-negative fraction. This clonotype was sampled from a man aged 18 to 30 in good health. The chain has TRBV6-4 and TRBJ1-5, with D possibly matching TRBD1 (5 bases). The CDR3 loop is CASRASGTANDDQPQHF. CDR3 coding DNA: TGTGCCAGCAGAGCCTCCGGGACGGCGAACGATGATCAGCCCCAGCATTTT.